A selection of T cell receptor beta chains follows, all from one sample in a study of T cell responses to AZD1222 COVID-19 vaccine. This table comes from immunoSEQ multiplex PCR, and its TCRdb copy is limited to in-frame clones, with some not included. The sample includes approximately 120,000 clones, about 90% seen only once; the top ten take 4.2%. The sequenced sample was peripheral blood, obtained on day 0 of AZD1222 vaccination. The origin of the receptors is an adult in good health. The CDR3 runs from the conserved cysteine through the conserved F or W. The D gene is left open where the match is weak. A clone size is listed for some rows: how often the clone was seen (once, few, many), or a class if it is expanded.

D gene,V gene,J gene,clone size,CDR3 protein,CDR3 DNA
NA,TRBV3-1/TRBV3-2,TRBJ2-1,NA,CASSQGRGWGEQFF,TGTGCCAGCAGCCAAGGGCGGGGTTGGGGTGAGCAGTTCTTC
TRBD1,TRBV19,TRBJ1-5,NA,CASSLRQGDQPQHF,TGTGCCAGTAGCCTTCGACAGGGGGATCAGCCCCAGCATTTT
TRBD1,TRBV7-3,TRBJ1-6,NA,CASSQGTDGSPLHF,TGTGCCAGCAGCCAAGGGACAGATGGGTCACCCCTCCACTTT
TRBD1,TRBV19,TRBJ2-3,few,CASRTGEFTDTQYF,TGTGCCAGTAGGACAGGGGAGTTCACAGATACGCAGTATTTT
NA,TRBV19,TRBJ2-2,NA,CASSIMEGSGELFF,TGTGCCAGTAGTATCATGGAGGGTTCCGGGGAGCTGTTTTTT
NA,TRBV27,TRBJ2-6,NA,CASRKSGANVLTF,TGTGCCAGTCGTAAATCTGGGGCCAACGTCCTGACTTTC
NA,TRBV12-3/TRBV12-4,TRBJ1-2,NA,CASSLREFGYTF,TGTGCCAGCAGTCTCCGGGAGTTTGGCTACACCTTC
NA,TRBV21-1,TRBJ1-5,NA,CASSKALTAETFDGNQPQHF,TGTGCCAGCAGCAAAGCGCTAACGGCGGAGACTTTTGATGGCAATCAGCCCCAGCATTTT
NA,TRBV9,TRBJ1-3,NA,CASSVGGRTAGNTIYF,TGTGCCAGCAGCGTAGGAGGAAGGACCGCTGGAAACACCATATATTTT
TRBD1,TRBV28,TRBJ2-1,NA,CAREGQHYSREQFF,TGTGCCAGAGAGGGACAGCATTATTCACGTGAGCAGTTCTTC
TRBD1,TRBV7-2,TRBJ1-1,NA,CASSFRPGQVMGTEAFF,TGTGCCAGCAGCTTCAGACCGGGACAGGTCATGGGCACTGAAGCTTTCTTT
NA,TRBV3-1/TRBV3-2,TRBJ2-5,NA,CASSQMGHGETQYF,TGTGCCAGCAGCCAAATGGGCCATGGGGAGACCCAGTACTTC
TRBD1,TRBV6-5,TRBJ2-1,NA,CASSYLGQGVNEQFF,TGTGCCAGCAGTTACTTGGGACAGGGTGTCAATGAGCAGTTCTTC
NA,TRBV9,TRBJ1-2,NA,CASSPARETYGYTF,TGTGCCAGCAGCCCTGCGCGGGAGACCTATGGCTACACCTTC
NA,TRBV7-3,TRBJ1-1,NA,CASSLERAGTEAFF,TGTGCCAGCAGCTTAGAAAGGGCGGGCACTGAAGCTTTCTTT
TRBD1,TRBV5-1,TRBJ2-3,NA,CASSPQGTDTQYF,TGCGCCAGCAGCCCACAGGGGACAGATACGCAGTATTTT
TRBD1,TRBV30,TRBJ1-3,NA,CALGGQGAYTIYF,TGTGCCTTGGGGGGACAGGGGGCGTACACCATATATTTT
NA,TRBV7-7,TRBJ2-1,NA,CASSLDASTEQFF,TGTGCTAGCAGCTTAGATGCGTCAACTGAGCAGTTCTTC
NA,TRBV7-2,TRBJ2-6,NA,CASSLAGANVLTF,TGTGCCAGCAGCTTGGCCGGGGCCAACGTCCTGACTTTC
NA,TRBV28,TRBJ2-1,NA,CASRRGRGELQGNEQFF,TGTGCCAGCAGACGCGGTAGGGGAGAGCTGCAAGGCAATGAGCAGTTCTTC
TRBD2,TRBV5-1,TRBJ2-1,NA,CASSSGLAGLNEQFF,TGCGCCAGCAGCTCGGGACTAGCGGGCCTCAATGAGCAGTTCTTC
NA,TRBV2,TRBJ1-1,NA,CASSEETGAEAFF,TGTGCCAGCAGTGAAGAGACCGGGGCTGAAGCTTTCTTT
TRBD1,TRBV5-6,TRBJ2-1,once,CASSSDRVFINEQFF,TGTGCCAGCAGCTCAGACAGGGTTTTCATAAATGAGCAGTTCTTC
NA,TRBV11-2,TRBJ1-1,NA,CASSPYRGELNTEAFF,TGTGCCAGCAGCCCATACAGAGGCGAGCTGAACACTGAAGCTTTCTTT
NA,TRBV29-1,TRBJ2-7,NA,CSVGGQTSEQYF,TGCAGCGTTGGAGGACAAACTAGCGAGCAGTACTTC
NA,TRBV6-2/TRBV6-3,TRBJ2-7,NA,CASTPGSGPILEQYF,TGTGCCAGCACCCCAGGGTCAGGACCTATACTCGAGCAGTACTTC
NA,TRBV7-9,TRBJ1-5,NA,CASSLAGPSGNQPQHF,TGTGCCAGCAGCTTAGCGGGACCCTCGGGTAATCAGCCCCAGCATTTT
TRBD2,TRBV28,TRBJ2-5,NA,CASSLTSGGLYQETQYF,TGTGCCAGCAGTTTGACTAGCGGGGGTTTGTACCAAGAGACCCAGTACTTC
NA,TRBV10-3,TRBJ2-7,NA,CASSPTGGMEQYF,TGTGCCTCCTCCCCGACAGGAGGGATGGAGCAGTACTTC
NA,TRBV27,TRBJ1-4,NA,CASSLRWGRNEKLFF,TGTGCCAGCAGTCTCCGATGGGGGAGGAATGAAAAACTGTTTTTT
NA,TRBV30,TRBJ2-7,few,CAWARTGFGDEQYF,TGTGCCTGGGCCCGGACGGGTTTCGGGGACGAGCAGTACTTC
NA,TRBV29-1,TRBJ1-2,once,CSVEDSGLSGYTF,TGCAGCGTTGAAGATTCGGGACTATCGGGCTACACCTTC
NA,TRBV9,TRBJ2-2,NA,CASSPETGTGELFF,TGTGCCAGCAGCCCCGAGACAGGCACCGGGGAGCTGTTTTTT
TRBD2,TRBV5-1,TRBJ2-7,NA,CASSPQTSGSYEQYF,TGCGCCAGCAGCCCCCAGACTAGCGGCTCCTACGAGCAGTACTTC
NA,TRBV27,TRBJ1-4,NA,CASSAFSTNEKLFF,TGTGCCAGCAGTGCCTTCTCAACTAATGAAAAACTGTTTTTT
NA,TRBV4-2,TRBJ1-5,NA,CASSPGLDGRQPQHF,TGTGCCAGCAGCCCCGGACTCGATGGACGTCAGCCCCAGCATTTT
TRBD1,TRBV4-1,TRBJ1-4,NA,CASSQEGTVNEKLFF,TGCGCCAGCAGCCAAGAGGGGACAGTAAATGAAAAACTGTTTTTT
NA,TRBV7-9,TRBJ2-3,NA,CASSIDDTDTQYF,TGTGCCAGCAGCATTGATGACACAGATACGCAGTATTTT
TRBD2,TRBV5-1,TRBJ2-2,NA,CASSLALSGGAGELFF,TGCGCCAGCAGCTTGGCCCTCAGCGGGGGGGCCGGGGAGCTGTTTTTT
NA,TRBV5-4,TRBJ2-6,NA,CASSLGLPGANVLTF,TGTGCCAGCAGCTTGGGGCTTCCTGGGGCCAACGTCCTGACTTTC
TRBD1,TRBV28,TRBJ1-2,NA,CASSFGGTGWGDYGYTF,TGTGCCAGCAGTTTCGGAGGGACAGGGTGGGGCGACTATGGCTACACCTTC
NA,TRBV20-1,TRBJ2-1,NA,CSASLRNEQFF,TGCAGTGCTAGTCTTCGGAATGAGCAGTTCTTC
NA,TRBV21-1,TRBJ1-5,NA,CASSKDWDRLCFSNQPQHF,TGTGCCAGCAGCAAAGACTGGGACAGGCTTTGTTTTAGCAATCAGCCCCAGCATTTT
TRBD2,TRBV5-1,TRBJ2-3,NA,CASSLAATGGPRDTQYF,TGCGCCAGCAGCTTGGCCGCTACGGGGGGGCCTAGAGATACGCAGTATTTT
NA,TRBV5-1,TRBJ2-3,NA,CASSFGQGLSGTDTQYF,TGCGCCAGCAGCTTCGGGCAGGGCCTGAGTGGCACAGATACGCAGTATTTT
NA,TRBV7-2,TRBJ1-1,NA,CASSQGGTEAFF,TGTGCCAGCAGTCAAGGGGGTACTGAAGCTTTCTTT
NA,TRBV2,TRBJ1-2,NA,CASDIGAQEGYTF,TGTGCCAGTGATATAGGAGCACAGGAGGGCTACACCTTC
NA,TRBV5-1,TRBJ1-3,once,CASSLTSGNTIYF,TGCGCCAGCAGCTTAACCTCTGGAAACACCATATATTTT
NA,TRBV9,TRBJ2-1,NA,CASSVLGTAYNEQFF,TGTGCCAGCAGCGTATTGGGGACGGCCTACAATGAGCAGTTCTTC
NA,TRBV6-6,TRBJ2-1,NA,CASSYSRPTDNEQFF,TGTGCCAGCAGTTACTCGAGACCAACCGACAATGAGCAGTTCTTC
NA,TRBV2,TRBJ1-5,NA,CASSADRPFGNF,TGTGCCAGCAGTGCCGACAGGCCGTTCGGTAATTTT
NA,TRBV28,TRBJ2-7,NA,CASYTWRLGVPKQYF,TGTGCCAGCTATACCTGGAGGCTCGGGGTGCCGAAGCAGTACTTC
NA,TRBV6-5,TRBJ1-6,once,CASVVAYNSPLHF,TGTGCCAGCGTCGTGGCCTATAATTCACCCCTCCACTTT
NA,TRBV28,TRBJ1-2,NA,CASTPGGTIPGYTF,TGTGCCAGCACCCCCGGGGGTACCATTCCTGGCTACACCTTC